A selection of T cell receptor beta chains follows, all from one sample in a study of preoperative IRX-2 immunotherapy in early breast cancer. Profiled with immunoSEQ multiplex PCR; TCRdb holds only in-frame clones, not every one. The sample records about 33,000 clones, roughly nine tenths being singletons. Sequencing was performed on tumor tissue, taken after IRX-2 immunotherapy. These receptors came from a human donor with breast cancer. The CDR3 runs from the conserved cysteine through the conserved F or W. The D gene is left open where the match is weak. Clone sizes are given selectively: once, few, many, or a class where the clone is expanded.

DNA,CDR3,D,V,J,size
TGTGCCAGCTCACCGGACAGGGGGACCTACGAGCAGTACTTC,CASSPDRGTYEQYF,TRBD1,TRBV18,TRBJ2-7,-
TGTGCCAGCAGCTACTTCGCGGGTCCTTTCTACGAGCAGTACTTC,CASSYFAGPFYEQYF,-,TRBV22-1,TRBJ2-7,-
TGCGCCAGCAGCTCTACAGGGGGGAACACCGGGGAGCTGTTTTTT,CASSSTGGNTGELFF,TRBD1,TRBV5-1,TRBJ2-2,-
TGTGCCTGGAGGGACAGGGGAGAGTGGTGGAACACTGAAGCTTTCTTT,CAWRDRGEWWNTEAFF,TRBD1,TRBV30,TRBJ1-1,-
TGCGCCAGCAGCCAAGATGGTACAGGGGGGAACTATGGCTACACCTTC,CASSQDGTGGNYGYTF,-,TRBV1,TRBJ1-2,-
TGTGCCAGCAGCCCCCAAGGGACAGGGGACACTGAAGCTTTCTTT,CASSPQGTGDTEAFF,TRBD1,TRBV11-3,TRBJ1-1,-
TGTGCCAGCAACCGGGGTCGGGGATCGTATCAGCCCCAGCATTTT,CASNRGRGSYQPQHF,-,TRBV6-8,TRBJ1-5,-
TGTGCCAGCAGCTTAGTTAAGGGGGCGAGCAATCAGCCCCAGCATTTT,CASSLVKGASNQPQHF,TRBD1,TRBV7-8,TRBJ1-5,-
TGTGCCAGCAGTTTAGATGGAGTCTCTGGAAACACCATATATTTT,CASSLDGVSGNTIYF,-,TRBV28,TRBJ1-3,-
TGTGCCAGTAGTACGAACCGACAGGGATCTGGAAACACCATATATTTT,CASSTNRQGSGNTIYF,TRBD1,TRBV19,TRBJ1-3,-
TGCGCCAGCAGCTTGGTTTACCGGGGGGCGCGCGGCACTGAAGCTTTCTTT,CASSLVYRGARGTEAFF,-,TRBV5-1,TRBJ1-1,-
TGTGCCAGCAGTGAGGCCGGGGGCGGAGATACGCAGTATTTT,CASSEAGGGDTQYF,-,TRBV25-1,TRBJ2-3,-
TGTGCCAGCAGTCTGGGGGGGTATAATGAAAAACTGTTTTTT,CASSLGGYNEKLFF,-,TRBV28,TRBJ1-4,once
TGTGCCAGTAGTATCGGATGGAATGAAGCTTTCTTT,CASSIGWNEAFF,-,TRBV19,TRBJ1-1,once
TGTGCCAGCAGAGGACGCGGCCCAAGATCATACGAGCAGTACTTC,CASRGRGPRSYEQYF,-,TRBV6-8,TRBJ2-7,-
TGCGCCAGCAGCTTGTGGGCAGGGGAGAGCTCCTACAATGAGCAGTTCTTC,CASSLWAGESSYNEQFF,-,TRBV5-1,TRBJ2-1,-
TGTGCCAGCAGCGGCCGGACACCGAACTATGGCTACACCTTC,CASSGRTPNYGYTF,-,TRBV7-6,TRBJ1-2,few
TGTGCCAGCAGTTTTTGGCTAGCGGGAGCCAAGGCAGATACGCAGTATTTT,CASSFWLAGAKADTQYF,-,TRBV22-1,TRBJ2-3,-
TGTGCCAGCTCACCATTCGGGGGCTTTACCTCGGGCAATGAGCAGTTCTTC,CASSPFGGFTSGNEQFF,-,TRBV18,TRBJ2-1,-
TGCGCCAGCAGCCAGTTGGGACTAGCGGGGCGACCTAGCACAGATACGCAGTATTTT,CASSQLGLAGRPSTDTQYF,TRBD2,TRBV23-1,TRBJ2-3,-
TGTGCCAGCCTAGGAGCCGGGGAGGAGACCCAGTACTTC,CASLGAGEETQYF,-,TRBV18,TRBJ2-5,-
TGTGCCATCAGTGAGAAGGCTGGCTACACCTTC,CAISEKAGYTF,-,TRBV6-7,TRBJ1-2,-
TGCGCCAGCAGAGCCACAGGGGGCCAAGAGACCCAGTACTTC,CASRATGGQETQYF,TRBD1,TRBV5-1,TRBJ2-5,-
TGTGCCAGCAGCTCCGCTAGCGGGCCGAACACCGGGGAGCTGTTTTTT,CASSSASGPNTGELFF,TRBD2,TRBV11-3,TRBJ2-2,-
TGTGCTAGTGGTACCGGGGTGGGCCCAGAGACCCAGTACTTC,CASGTGVGPETQYF,-,TRBV12-5,TRBJ2-5,-
TGTGCCAGCAGAGATACACAGAACACTGAAGCTTTCTTT,CASRDTQNTEAFF,-,TRBV28,TRBJ1-1,once
TGTGCCAGCAGAGCTTCGGGAGTTAGCAATCAGCCCCAGCATTTT,CASRASGVSNQPQHF,-,TRBV6-8,TRBJ1-5,once
TGTGCCTGGAGTGTACGGGGGCTGGCGGGTGGCTACACCTTC,CAWSVRGLAGGYTF,-,TRBV30,TRBJ1-2,-
TGCGCCAGCAGCTCCATCGACAAACTGAACACTGAAGCTTTCTTT,CASSSIDKLNTEAFF,-,TRBV5-1,TRBJ1-1,-
TGTGCCAGCAGTTTCCAGCGGAGGGGGACCGGGGAGCTGTTTTTT,CASSFQRRGTGELFF,-,TRBV6-8,TRBJ2-2,-
TGTGCCAGCAGGGAACGCGCAGGGACTGGAAACACCATATATTTT,CASRERAGTGNTIYF,-,TRBV11-3,TRBJ1-3,-
TGCGCCAGCGCTAGCGGGGACCTCACAGATACGCAGTATTTT,CASASGDLTDTQYF,TRBD2,TRBV5-1,TRBJ2-3,-
TGCGCCAGCAGCCAAGAGACGGAGGGTCAGCCCCAGCATTTT,CASSQETEGQPQHF,-,TRBV1,TRBJ1-5,-
TGTGCCATCAGTGGTACCCCACTGGGACAGGGGAACACTGAAGCTTTCTTT,CAISGTPLGQGNTEAFF,TRBD1,TRBV6-8,TRBJ1-1,-
TGTGCCAGCAGTTTTAGCGGGGGGAACTACAATGAGCAGTTCTTC,CASSFSGGNYNEQFF,TRBD2,TRBV6-8,TRBJ2-1,-
TGTGCCAGCAGACCAGACCGGGACGTCTCTGGAAACACCATATATTTT,CASRPDRDVSGNTIYF,-,TRBV6-8,TRBJ1-3,-
TGCGCCAGCAGCTTGGAGAGGGGTCACACTGAAGCTTTCTTT,CASSLERGHTEAFF,-,TRBV5-1,TRBJ1-1,once
TGTGCCAGCAGCCAGGGGTGGAGTGAAGGCAATCAGCCCCAGCATTTT,CASSQGWSEGNQPQHF,-,TRBV11-3,TRBJ1-5,few
TGTGCCAGCAGTCGACAGGGTAGCTCCTACAATGAGCAGTTCTTC,CASSRQGSSYNEQFF,TRBD1,TRBV11-3,TRBJ2-1,-
TGTGCCAGCAGTCGCCTAGCGGGGGCCGCCTACAATGAGCAGTTCTTC,CASSRLAGAAYNEQFF,TRBD2,TRBV6-8,TRBJ2-1,-
TGTGCCAGCAGATGGGCTGCAACAGGTTCCTCAAGAAACACTGAAGCTTTCTTT,CASRWAATGSSRNTEAFF,-,TRBV22-1,TRBJ1-1,-
TGCGCCAGCAGCTTGCGAAGAGGGGGCTATGGCTACACCTTC,CASSLRRGGYGYTF,-,TRBV5-1,TRBJ1-2,-
TGCGCCAGCAGCTTCGGGGGGCGGGGGGATCAGCCCCAGCATTTT,CASSFGGRGDQPQHF,-,TRBV5-1,TRBJ1-5,-
TGTGCCAGCAGTCGGCCGGGACAGTACTACGAGCAGTACTTC,CASSRPGQYYEQYF,TRBD1,TRBV6-8,TRBJ2-7,-
TGTGCCAGCAGCACAACGAGGAACCCTGGAAACACCATATATTTT,CASSTTRNPGNTIYF,-,TRBV22-1,TRBJ1-3,-
TGTGCCAGCAGCCGGGGGAGATCGACAGATACGCAGTATTTT,CASSRGRSTDTQYF,-,TRBV6-8,TRBJ2-3,-
TGTGCCAGCAGTTTTAGGGGCCTCACTGAAGCTTTCTTT,CASSFRGLTEAFF,-,TRBV6-8,TRBJ1-1,once
TGTGCCAGCAGCCCCGGGGCGGTAGCGCAGGATACGCAGTATTTT,CASSPGAVAQDTQYF,-,TRBV7-7,TRBJ2-3,-
TGTGCCAGTAGTATCGGACAGGGGCGGTATAATTCACCCCTCCACTTT,CASSIGQGRYNSPLHF,TRBD1,TRBV19,TRBJ1-6,-
TGTGCCAGCAGCCGGATGGGCACAGTCTATGGCTACACCTTC,CASSRMGTVYGYTF,-,TRBV11-3,TRBJ1-2,-
TGTGCCAGCAGCTCGACAGGGGGCGCTTACGGTGAAGCTTTCTTT,CASSSTGGAYGEAFF,TRBD1,TRBV7-7,TRBJ1-1,-
TGTGCCACCAGCAGAGATCTGGCTACAATTAATGAAAAACTGTTTTTT,CATSRDLATINEKLFF,-,TRBV15,TRBJ1-4,once
TGTGCCAGTACCCTGCGACTAGCGGGCCTCCAAGAGACCCAGTACTTC,CASTLRLAGLQETQYF,TRBD2,TRBV19,TRBJ2-5,-